Presented here are 17 T cell receptor beta chains from one specimen sequenced in a study of blood T cells in healthy people across ages. A sample-barcoded 5' primer and a J-beta primer mix were used in a second PCR of roughly 7 to 11 cycles. MiXCR, applied by TCRdb to the 5' RACE reads, yields one record per CDR3 protein. The sample records around 800,000 distinct CDR3 sequences, 44% being singletons. Sequenced material: blood. Receptor source: a man between 60 and 75 years old in good health.

The chain joins TRBV11-1 to TRBJ2-1; 9 bases align to TRBD1. The germline CDR1 and CDR2 sequences are SGHAT and FQDESV (reference sequence). This CDR3 is 15 amino acids long. V was clipped by 5 bases and J by 4 bases; unmatched bases: 6. The CDR3 region has the DNA TGTGCCAGCAGCCAGGGACAGGGAACATACAATGAGCAGTTCTTC. This encodes CASSQGQGTYNEQFF.

This clonotype has at least ten counts. The V call is TRBV9, the J call TRBJ2-1; D might be TRBD1 or TRBD2, each matching 7 bases. Per the germline V gene, CDR1 is SGDLS and CDR2 is YYNGEE. The CDR3 is made up of 15 amino acids. V lost 0 bases, J lost 10 bases, and 17 bases lay in between. As DNA, the CDR3 is TGTGCCAGCAGCGTAGCTCGACAGGGAGGGGGGGAGCAGTTCTTC. Translated, it gives CASSVARQGGGEQFF.

The J gene is TRBJ2-1, the V gene TRBV12-3 or TRBV12-4; 7 nucleotides agree with TRBD2. Trimming took 11 bases from V and 10 from J; bases not matched to a gene: 8. The CDR3 runs 11 residues. CDR3: CAVREAVEQFF. Written as DNA, the CDR3 is TGTGCCGTACGGGAGGCGGTCGAGCAGTTCTTC.

In regard to this clonotype: One base away lies a much larger clone, so this may be a sequencing read error. The chain employs TRBV25-1 and TRBJ1-2; possible D gene TRBD1, 5 bases. The CDR3 runs to 12 residues. Germline assignment: CDR1 MGHDK and CDR2 SYGVNS. V was shortened by 5 bases and J by 12 bases, with 16 bases between the two germline ends. The CDR3 region is CASSLEPRGNTF. CDR3 bases: TGTGCCAGCAGTTTGGAACCCCGGGGCAACACCTTC.

The V call is TRBV29-1, the J call TRBJ1-2, with a weak D call TRBD1 (6 bases). The CDR3 is 11 amino acids. Germline CDR1 is SQVTM and CDR2 is ANQGSEA. The V gene lost 6 bases and the J gene lost 6 bases, with 11 bases spanning the gap. The CDR3 DNA reads as TGCAGCGTCTTGGGGGCGGATGGCTACACCTTC. Translated, it gives CSVLGADGYTF.

This clonotype has only a few counts. This rearrangement joins TRBV6-2 or TRBV6-3 to TRBJ2-7; D is perhaps TRBD1 (6 bases). V was pared by 6 bases and J by 0 bases, with 12 bases between. The germline CDR1 and CDR2 sequences are MNHEY and SVGEGT. This CDR3 has 14 amino acids. CDR3 nucleotide sequence: TGTGCCAGCAGGGCCCGGACAGCCTCCTACGAGCAGTACTTC. Its protein product is CASRARTASYEQYF.

This rearrangement joins TRBV6-1 to TRBJ1-5; D perhaps matches TRBD1 (5 bases). V was clipped by 7 bases and J by 6 bases, with 13 bases between them. The CDR3 covers 13 residues. The germline CDR1 and CDR2 sequences are MNHNS and SASEGT. The chain's CDR3 is CASNDSPGQPQHF. The CDR3 region has the DNA TGTGCCAGCAATGACAGCCCAGGTCAGCCCCAGCATTTT.

This clonotype has just one count. This chain connects TRBV18 to TRBJ2-7, with D uncertain. Between the trimmed V and J ends, which lost 3 bases and 3 bases, there was a span of 12 bases. Germline loops: CDR1 KGHSH, CDR2 LQKENI. There are 14 residues in the CDR3. CDR3 nucleotide sequence: TGTGCCAGCTCACCGACTGCTTACGACTACGAGCAGTACTTC. Its translation is CASSPTAYDYEQYF.

This clonotype was counted only a few times. The chain has TRBV15 and TRBJ2-6; D is undetermined. Trimming left V 3 bases short and J 4 bases short, with 16 bases between. From germline, CDR1 is LNHNV and CDR2 YYDKDF (reference sequence). CDR3 size: 17 residues. The CDR3 loop is CATSRPLAGPGANVLTF. In DNA, the CDR3 is TGTGCCACCAGCAGGCCTCTTGCCGGGCCCGGGGCCAACGTCCTGACTTTC.

This clonotype came up once. The chain recombines TRBV6-2 or TRBV6-3 with TRBJ2-1; TRBD2 matches 7 bases. CDR3 size: 14 residues. Germline assignment: CDR1 MNHEY and CDR2 SVGEGT. V shed 5 bases and J 7 bases; nucleotides not matched to a gene: 8. The CDR3 is CASSRAGSWNEQFF. CDR3 nucleotides: TGTGCCAGCAGTCGAGCGGGGTCTTGGAATGAGCAGTTCTTC.

This clonotype was observed a handful of times. The chain carries TRBV7-9 and TRBJ2-7; 7 bases are shared with TRBD1. Trimming removed 5 bases from V and 0 bases from J; junction bases left unmatched: 10. From germline, CDR1 is SEHNR and CDR2 FQNEAQ (reference sequence). This CDR3 spans 16 amino acids. The CDR3 reads CASSAYARDSSYEQYF. CDR3 DNA sequence: TGTGCCAGCAGCGCCTACGCCCGGGACAGCTCCTACGAGCAGTACTTC.

The chain has TRBV27 and TRBJ2-2, with 10 bases lining up with TRBD2. The CDR3 extends over 15 amino acids. The ends lost 5 bases at V and 10 bases at J; junction bases unmatched: 10. In germline, CDR1 is MNHEY, CDR2 SMNVEV (reference sequence). This CDR3 is CASSQSGGVPTELFF. CDR3 bases: TGTGCCAGCAGTCAAAGCGGGGGGGTTCCAACGGAGCTGTTTTTT.

CDR3 loop: CASSVEVADTQYF. CDR3 sequence (DNA): TGCGCCAGCAGCGTGGAGGTAGCAGATACGCAGTATTTT. The rearrangement joins TRBV5-1 to TRBJ2-3; tentatively, D is TRBD2 (5 bases). From germline, CDR1 is SGHRS and CDR2 YFSETQ. This CDR3 comprises 13 residues. Trimming took off 4 bases at V and 4 bases at J, with 10 bases between the two ends.

The rearrangement uses TRBV6-6 and TRBJ2-7; 7 positions agree with TRBD1. V shed 0 bases and J 7 bases; nucleotides not matched to a gene: 12. Germline CDR1 MNHNY, CDR2 SVGAGI (reference sequence). This CDR3 has 16 residues. This CDR3 reads CASSYSPTGLRVEQYF. The CDR3 DNA reads TGTGCCAGCAGTTACTCGCCGACAGGGTTGAGGGTTGAGCAGTACTTC.

This CDR3 reads CSAIRAGIGYNEQFF. CDR3 bases: TGCAGTGCTATCAGAGCGGGTATTGGCTACAATGAGCAGTTCTTC. This chain links TRBV20-1 with TRBJ2-1; perhaps TRBD2 as D (6 bases). CDR1 DFQATT and CDR2 SNEGSKA come from the germline V gene (reference sequence). Deletions cut 4 bases from V and 3 bases from J, with 16 bases between. This CDR3 is 15 amino acids long.

The chain is built from TRBV12-3 or TRBV12-4 and TRBJ1-2, with unresolved D. The CDR3 contains 13 residues. V lost 5 bases and J 7 bases, leaving 14 bases between the germline ends. As DNA, the CDR3 is TGTGCCAGCAGTACTACCCGGGAGCCTGGCTACACCTTC. It codes for CASSTTREPGYTF.

The rearrangement joins TRBV15 to TRBJ2-5; D call uncertain. Germline CDR1 LNHNV, CDR2 YYDKDF (reference sequence). Trimming cost V 5 bases and J 2 bases, with 9 bases left between them. The CDR3 runs to 13 residues. In DNA, the CDR3 is TGTGCCACCAGCTCGGGCTGGCAAGAGACCCAGTACTTC. It translates to CATSSGWQETQYF. The variable domain in full, completed from reference TRBV15 and TRBJ2-5, reads DAMVIQNPRYQVTQFGKPVTLSCSQTLNHNVMYWYQQKSSQAPKLLFHYYDKDFNNEADTPDNFQSRRPNTSFCFLDIRSPGLGDTAMYLCATSSGWQETQYFGPGTRLLVL.